This T cell receptor beta chain was observed in a study of cytomegalovirus exposure and HLA in healthy donors. Broader study findings: Later genetic work tied a missense DCLRE1C variant to beta-chain V and J trimming.

V gave up 4 bases and J gave up 5 bases, with 26 bases separating them. The CDR3 sequence is 18 residues long. Germline V lookup: CDR1 SGHAT, CDR2 FQNNGV. This clone occurred a few times. Its target is unknown. Primers included in the PCR were 60 Vbeta and 13 Jbeta primers. The data were produced by immunoSEQ multiplex PCR, yet TCRdb's version contains in-frame clones alone and is incomplete. The sample consists of 200,000 to 300,000 clones, around 78% of them appearing once. Sequenced input: PBMCs. This chain connects TRBV11-2 to TRBJ1-2; TRBD1 might be the D (5 bases). The sequence came from a boy younger than 18 in good health and CMV-seronegative. The CDR3 protein is CASSSWPRGARSGYGYTF. The CDR3 nucleotides are TGTGCCAGCAGCTCCTGGCCCCGCGGGGCCCGGTCGGGATATGGCTACACCTTC.